This entry is about one TCR beta chain. The specificity of this receptor is unknown. No base quality information exists; no much larger clone differs at one position. Trimmed from V: 5 bases; trimmed from J: 1 base; junction bases lacking a gene match: 5. There are 15 amino acids in the CDR3, from cysteine to phenylalanine inclusive. Of all the DNA, just the CDR3 is kept, 45 bases in frame from base 1. Taken from the germline V gene (reference sequence), the CDR1 and CDR2 loops are SGHKS and YYEKEE. The data belong to a study of blood T cell repertoires in COVID-19 (dated by TCRdb to 2020 to 2022). The study in broad terms: The collaborator samples originated in the United States, Italy and Spain and spanned the acute and convalescent phases of COVID-19. A de-identified subject ID, COVID-19 status, age in years and sex were almost always included in the sample metadata. The dataset comprised deeply sampled blood TCRbeta repertoires from subjects exposed to, actively infected with, or recovered from COVID-19. Where available, HLA class I and class II types were obtained from metadata supplied by the sample provider rather than from assay-based typing. The prospective study material was composed of cDNA or gDNA derived from T cells, B-cell-depleted T cells, or PBMCs. The samples were drawn from the first 160 participants of the ongoing ImmuneRACE study and from about 1,200 subjects provided by 6 global collaborators. The repertoires were released in a freely available public database intended as a resource for research on the immune response to SARS-CoV-2.

Whole blood was collected in K2EDTA tubes by collaborating institutions according to the institutions' own protocols. For TCRbeta analysis, collaborators shipped samples in one of three forms: frozen whole blood, isolated PBMCs, or DNA extracted from either of those sample types. The immunoSEQ Assay, a bias-controlled multiplex PCR, was used to amplify TCRbeta CDR3 regions from genomic DNA. On the study's bioinformatics: The number of nucleated cells in each sample was estimated from the amplification of reference gene primers within the assay. Sequence reads were collapsed and filtered to measure the absolute abundance of every unique TCRbeta CDR3 rearrangement. Productive Simpson clonality was computed per sample as the square root of Simpson's diversity index over productive rearrangements. TCRdb holds this immuneACCESS table with in-frame rearrangements only. Some clones are missing; in checked studies, unresolved V genes explain under half, and the rest has no known cause. V, J and clone size are those of that table, while D and trimming were read from the DNA. The table for this sample lists 210,000 or so clones; roughly nine tenths of them were counted only once. Around 2.2% of the sample is taken by the ten largest.

The full study reports these points: Clinical and demographic metadata were provided uncurated, with the amount varying by source and participant.

The receptor chain draws on TRBV5-5 and TRBJ1-1; TRBD1 matches 10 bases in the middle. The specimen was peripheral blood. The sequence came from a woman between 45 and 60 years old with acute or convalescent COVID-19. The DNA is TGTGCCAGCAGACGGACAGGGGGGTCGAACACTGAAGCTTTCTTT. It translates as CASRRTGGSNTEAFF.